This is a list of T cell receptor beta chains from one sample in a study of spatial heterogeneity in lung cancer. TCRdb recomputed calls from the 5' RACE reads with MiXCR, one row per CDR3 protein. The sample holds 40,000 to 45,000 distinct CDR3 sequences, under 25% seen once. The specimen was PBMCs, collected at follow-up. The receptors derive from a female donor with early-stage non-small cell lung cancer. Each CDR3 is given with its conserved first and last residue. A D gene is named only where the DNA matches it firmly. The listing skips clone size in some rows; elsewhere it reads once, few, many or a size class.

v_gene	d_gene	j_gene	abundance	CDR3nt	CDR3aa
TRBV3-1	NA	TRBJ2-2	many	TGTGCCAGCAGCCCACTGCTAGGAGCCCCCGGGGAGCTGTTTTTT	CASSPLLGAPGELFF
TRBV4-1	NA	TRBJ2-2	NA	TGCGCCAGCAGCCAAGTTCTTACCACCGGGGAGCTGTTTTTT	CASSQVLTTGELFF
TRBV20-1	NA	TRBJ2-1	NA	TGCAGTGCTAGTGGCCTAGACCACAGTAATGAGCAGTTCTTC	CSASGLDHSNEQFF
TRBV7-9	NA	TRBJ1-1	NA	TGTGCCAGCAGCTTCGGGACAACGGGCACTGAAGCTTTCTTT	CASSFGTTGTEAFF
TRBV24-1	TRBD2	TRBJ2-1	many	TGTGCCACCAGTGATTCCCGGACTAGCGGCCGTGAGCAGTTCTTC	CATSDSRTSGREQFF
TRBV10-3	NA	TRBJ1-6	NA	TGTGCCATCAGCGTAAACAATTCACCCCTCCACTTT	CAISVNNSPLHF
TRBV24-1	NA	TRBJ2-1	NA	TGTGCCACCAGTGACCCAGGGACTGAGCAGTTCTTC	CATSDPGTEQFF
TRBV12-3/TRBV12-4	NA	TRBJ2-7	few	TGTGCCAGCAGTTTAGCGCGGGGACTTGGCTACGAGCAGTACTTC	CASSLARGLGYEQYF
TRBV15	NA	TRBJ1-5	few	TGTGCCACCAGCAGAGATGGTATCATAGGAAGCAATCAGCCCCAGCATTTT	CATSRDGIIGSNQPQHF
TRBV7-3	NA	TRBJ2-3	few	TGTGCCAGCAGCCCCCGCTCGGGGACCGGTTACACAGATACGCAGTATTTT	CASSPRSGTGYTDTQYF
TRBV20-1	NA	TRBJ2-5	NA	TGCAGTGCTCATCGGGCCTCCCCTCAAGAGACCCAGTACTTC	CSAHRASPQETQYF
TRBV7-6	NA	TRBJ1-1	NA	TGTGCCAGCAGCTTAAACAGCTACGCTGAAGCTTTCTTT	CASSLNSYAEAFF
TRBV7-7	TRBD2	TRBJ2-3	many	TGTGCTAGCAGCCCAGGGACTAGCGGCACAGATACGCAGTATTTT	CASSPGTSGTDTQYF
TRBV15	NA	TRBJ2-1	many	TGTGCCACCAGCAGATTGAGAGGAGGGGGAAATGAGCAGTTCTTC	CATSRLRGGGNEQFF
TRBV29-1	NA	TRBJ1-4	many	NA	CSVRDFRGQEKLFF
TRBV11-3	TRBD2	TRBJ2-1	NA	TGTGCCAGCAGCTTACTAGCGGACAATGAGCAGTTCTTC	CASSLLADNEQFF
TRBV20-1	NA	TRBJ2-1	NA	TGCAGTGCTACAACCGGGACATCTTACAATGAGCAGTTCTTC	CSATTGTSYNEQFF
TRBV29-1	NA	TRBJ2-2	few	TGCAGCGTTGACGGCTCGAACACCGGGGAGCTGTTTTTT	CSVDGSNTGELFF